Presented here are 8 T cell receptor beta chains from one specimen sequenced in a study of blood T cell repertoires in COVID-19. Generated by immunoSEQ multiplex PCR, the TCRdb table keeps only in-frame clones and is missing some. The sample has fewer than 200,000 clones, nearly 90% seen once. Sequenced input: peripheral blood. All receptors come from a man aged 18 to 29 who had recovered from COVID-19.

The chain has TRBV2 and TRBJ2-4, with 9 nucleotides matching TRBD1. V was clipped by 8 bases and J by 3 bases; unmatched bases: 5. Germline CDR1 and CDR2: SNHLY and FYNNEI. The CDR3 sequence is 14 residues long. The CDR3 bases are TGTGCCAGCCACGGACAGGGGAGCAAAAACATTCAGTACTTC. Residues: CASHGQGSKNIQYF. The full variable domain, rest sourced from reference TRBV2 and TRBJ2-4, is EPEVTQTPSHQVTQMGQEVILRCVPISNHLYFYWYRQILGQKVEFLVSFYNNEISEKSEIFDDQFSVERPDGSNFTLKIRSTKLEDSAMYFCASHGQGSKNIQYFGAGTRLSVL.

This chain joins TRBV6-4 and TRBJ2-3; D is unclear. The CDR3 has 14 residues. V was trimmed by 0 bases and J by 2 bases, leaving 6 bases between them. Germline values: CDR1 MRHNA, CDR2 SNTAGT. CDR3: CASSDSSSTDTQYF. For the CDR3, the DNA is TGTGCCAGCAGTGACTCGTCCTCCACAGATACGCAGTATTTT.

CDR3 nucleotides: TGTGCCAGCAGTAACCAGACCGGGACACCCAATTCACCCCTCCACTTT. This gives the protein CASSNQTGTPNSPLHF. The V and J genes are TRBV27 and TRBJ1-6, with a tentative D call TRBD1 (6 bases). Germline CDR1 MNHEY, CDR2 SMNVEV (reference sequence). Trimming stripped 5 bases from V and 7 bases from J, with 18 bases between. The CDR3 length is 16 residues.

This clone has just a few counts. The V call is TRBV2, the J call TRBJ2-1; D might be TRBD2 (7 bases). The germline V gene encodes CDR1 SNHLY and CDR2 FYNNEI. V lost 2 bases and J 5 bases, leaving 19 bases between the germline ends. The CDR3 extends over 17 amino acids. The CDR3 nucleotides are TGTGCCAGCAGTGAACTAGGGGGGGCAGGAACAAACAATGAGCAGTTCTTC. Protein product: CASSELGGAGTNNEQFF.

This chain uses TRBV18 with TRBJ1-1, with TRBD1 matching over 8 bases. Trimming cost V 3 bases and J 4 bases; bases outside gene matches: 4. This CDR3 is built from 14 residues. Per the germline V gene, CDR1 is KGHSH and CDR2 is LQKENI. The CDR3 here is CASSPQGARTEAFF. CDR3 nucleotides: TGTGCCAGCTCACCGCAGGGGGCGCGCACTGAAGCTTTCTTT.

The CDR3 reads CASSQTSGRAPDEQYF. CDR3 bases: TGCGCCAGCAGCCAAACTAGCGGGAGGGCCCCGGACGAGCAGTACTTC. The chain links TRBV4-1 to TRBJ2-7, with 13 nucleotides matching TRBD2. Trimming took 2 bases from V and 5 from J; bases not matched to a gene: 6. Looked up from germline, CDR1 is MGHRA and CDR2 is YSYEKL. The CDR3 covers 16 residues.

This clone was counted once. V is TRBV19 and J is TRBJ1-5; 9 bases are shared with TRBD1. Germline V gene data show CDR1 as LNHDA and CDR2 as SQIVND (reference sequence). After removal of 6 bases from V and 5 bases from J, the junction contained 14 bases not matched to a gene. The CDR3 covers 17 residues. CDR3 coding DNA: TGTGCCAGTAGCCATAAACAAAAGGGACAGGGAGATCAGCCCCAGCATTTT. This gives the protein CASSHKQKGQGDQPQHF.

V gene TRBV7-3 combines with J gene TRBJ2-1; D is unclear. The V gene's germline CDR1 is SGHTA and CDR2 FQGTGA. V gave up 5 bases and J gave up 7 bases, with 24 bases separating them. The CDR3 consists of 17 residues. CDR3 amino acids: CASSPTPPGSLRNEQFF. CDR3 bases: TGTGCCAGCAGCCCTACCCCGCCGGGTTCGTTACGAAATGAGCAGTTCTTC.